Here is one TCR beta chain with its context. A read error may produce the germline difference seen at one junction end. TCRdb analysed the PCR reads with MiXCR anew, one entry per CDR3 protein. Of approximately 500,000 distinct CDR3 sequences in the sample, around 23% are singletons; the top ten hold around 0.76%. The sample belongs to a study of molecular identifiers for immune sequencing clone quantification. This CDR3 is built from 13 residues. Germline CDR1 LGHDT, CDR2 YNNKEL (reference sequence). Using a CD8+CD4-CCR7+CD45RA+ phenotype, naive CD8 T cells were sorted. This clonotype originated in a human donor in good health. Some libraries in this study had Jurkat cell RNA spiked in. The rearrangement links TRBV3-1 to TRBJ1-1, with D unresolved. Sequenced sample: naive CD8+ T cells from blood, with Jurkat cell RNA spiked in. Subset defined: FACS-sorted CD8+CD4-CCR7+CD45RA+ naive T cells. CDR3 sequence: CASSQGVGSDAFF. As DNA, the CDR3 is TGTGCCAGCAGCCAAGGAGTCGGATCTGATGCTTTCTTT.